A selection of T cell receptor beta chains follows, all from one sample in a study of shared clonotypes between healthy human individuals. Assay: immunoSEQ multiplex PCR; the TCRdb copy retains only in-frame clones and omits some. The sample has about 530,000 clones, 90% to 97% seen once. The sample taken for sequencing was naive CD4+ T cells sorted from blood. The receptors come from a woman aged 25-40 years in good health. Both conserved end residues are part of each CDR3. D genes are given only for firm matches. Rows give clone size only sometimes, using once, few, many, or a class for an expanded clone.

J gene	D gene	V gene	clone size	CDR3 protein	CDR3 DNA
TRBJ2-7	TRBD1	TRBV7-9	.	CASSRLRDRWYEQYF	TGTGCCAGCAGCCGACTCCGGGACAGGTGGTACGAGCAGTACTTC
TRBJ2-5	.	TRBV2	.	CASSESETQYF	TGTGCCAGCAGTGAATCTGAGACCCAGTACTTC
TRBJ1-3	.	TRBV6-1	.	CAIRGGPGAGNTIYF	TGTGCCATTCGCGGGGGTCCTGGGGCTGGAAACACCATATATTTT
TRBJ2-1	.	TRBV6-1	.	CASSVMTTSYNEQFF	TGTGCCAGCAGTGTAATGACTACCTCCTACAATGAGCAGTTCTTC
TRBJ2-1	TRBD2	TRBV28	.	CASSQTLAGSDEQFF	TGTGCCAGCAGTCAAACTTTAGCGGGAAGTGATGAGCAGTTCTTC
TRBJ2-7	TRBD2	TRBV5-1	.	CASSWELAGVGYEQYF	TGCGCCAGCAGCTGGGAACTAGCGGGAGTGGGGTACGAGCAGTACTTC
TRBJ2-5	.	TRBV13	.	CASSLNGQTQYF	TGTGCCAGCAGCTTAAACGGGCAGACCCAGTACTTC
TRBJ2-1	.	TRBV19	.	CASSEGLGNEQFF	TGTGCCAGTAGCGAGGGCCTTGGCAATGAGCAGTTCTTC
TRBJ2-5	TRBD2	TRBV7-6	once	CASSQPLAGVETQYF	TGTGCCAGCAGCCAACCCCTAGCGGGAGTGGAGACCCAGTACTTC
TRBJ2-3	.	TRBV10-1	.	CASSGDTDTQYF	TGCGCCAGCAGTGGCGACACAGATACGCAGTATTTT
TRBJ2-7	.	TRBV28	.	CASRLGPQVGVYEQYF	TGTGCCAGCAGATTGGGACCTCAAGTCGGAGTTTACGAGCAGTACTTC
TRBJ1-4	TRBD1	TRBV5-5	.	CASSLEGQGGEKLFF	TGTGCCAGCAGCTTGGAGGGACAGGGAGGAGAAAAACTGTTTTTT
TRBJ2-3	TRBD2	TRBV7-7	.	CASSLGLAGPSDTQYF	TGTGCCAGCAGCCTGGGACTAGCGGGACCCTCAGATACGCAGTATTTT
TRBJ1-1	.	TRBV5-1	.	CASSWTDPSNTEAFF	TGCGCCAGCAGCTGGACAGACCCGTCGAACACTGAAGCTTTCTTT
TRBJ2-3	TRBD1	TRBV18	.	CASSQSTGRTDTQYF	TGTGCCAGCTCACAATCGACAGGGAGAACAGATACGCAGTATTTT
TRBJ2-1	.	TRBV10-2	.	CASSEPDLKFF	TGCGCCAGCAGTGAACCGGACCTAAAGTTCTTC
TRBJ1-2	.	TRBV28	.	CASSWWTSYGYTF	TGTGCCAGCAGTTGGTGGACAAGCTATGGCTACACCTTC
TRBJ2-7	.	TRBV28	once	CASSGAEHSYEQYF	TGTGCCAGCAGCGGGGCAGAGCACTCCTACGAGCAGTACTTC
TRBJ2-7	.	TRBV11-2	.	CASSLEGGSSSYEQYF	TGTGCCAGCAGCTTAGAAGGTGGCTCCTCCTCCTACGAGCAGTACTTC
TRBJ2-7	TRBD1	TRBV10-3	.	CAMGPGQGSYEQYF	TGTGCCATGGGCCCGGGACAGGGGTCCTACGAGCAGTACTTC
TRBJ1-1	.	TRBV7-9	.	CASSLAAGSNTEAFF	TGTGCCAGCAGCTTAGCGGCGGGGTCTAACACTGAAGCTTTCTTT
TRBJ1-2	TRBD1	TRBV11-2	once	CASSRTGQGASMLYGYTF	TGTGCCAGCAGCCGGACTGGACAGGGGGCTTCTATGCTATATGGCTACACCTTC
TRBJ2-1	TRBD2	TRBV18	.	CASSGEGDNYNEQFF	TGTGCCAGCTCAGGGGAGGGCGATAACTACAATGAGCAGTTCTTC
TRBJ1-1	.	TRBV10-3	.	CAIGPDGGLEAFF	TGTGCCATCGGCCCGGACGGGGGGTTAGAAGCTTTCTTT
TRBJ1-2	.	TRBV10-3	.	CAISATGGDNYGYTF	TGTGCCATCAGTGCCACGGGAGGTGATAACTATGGCTACACCTTC
TRBJ2-5	.	TRBV5-1	.	CASSPNNKETQYF	TGCGCCAGCAGCCCAAACAATAAAGAGACCCAGTACTTC
TRBJ2-7	TRBD2	TRBV5-6	.	CASSQRVLAGVPTHYEQYF	TGTGCCAGCAGCCAGAGGGTCCTAGCGGGAGTCCCGACACACTACGAGCAGTACTTC
TRBJ1-1	TRBD1	TRBV5-6	.	CASSSRTTGKDTEAFF	TGTGCCAGCAGCTCACGAACGACAGGGAAGGACACTGAAGCTTTCTTT
TRBJ2-7	TRBD1	TRBV5-4	.	CASSRGQETYEQYF	TGTGCCAGCAGCCGAGGACAGGAGACCTACGAACAGTACTTC
TRBJ1-5	TRBD1	TRBV19	.	CASSRQGSSYSNQPQHF	TGTGCCAGTAGTCGACAGGGGAGTAGCTATAGCAATCAGCCCCAGCATTTT
TRBJ2-7	.	TRBV11-3	once	CASSPWGASYEQYF	TGTGCCAGCAGCCCATGGGGGGCCTCCTACGAGCAGTACTTC
TRBJ1-4	TRBD1	TRBV4-1	.	CASSQHDRGPTNEKLFF	TGCGCCAGCAGCCAACACGACAGGGGGCCGACTAATGAAAAACTGTTTTTT
TRBJ2-4	.	TRBV18	.	CASSPLAKNIQYF	TGTGCCAGCTCTCCTCTAGCCAAAAACATTCAGTACTTC
TRBJ2-7	.	TRBV28	once	CASSLFGGEWAWGQYF	TGTGCCAGCAGTTTATTCGGTGGGGAATGGGCCTGGGGGCAGTACTTC
TRBJ2-1	TRBD2	TRBV7-8	.	CASSPRTSGRENEQFF	TGTGCCAGCAGCCCAAGGACTAGCGGGAGGGAAAATGAGCAGTTCTTC
TRBJ1-2	.	TRBV25-1	once	CASSRGQNYGYTF	TGTGCCAGCAGTAGAGGACAGAACTATGGCTACACCTTC
TRBJ2-7	.	TRBV7-8	.	CASSGWDSRAGEQYF	TGTGCCAGCAGCGGATGGGATTCTCGGGCCGGCGAGCAGTACTTC
TRBJ2-7	.	TRBV7-6	.	CASSPQTGSEQYF	TGTGCCAGCAGCCCACAAACAGGGTCCGAGCAGTACTTC